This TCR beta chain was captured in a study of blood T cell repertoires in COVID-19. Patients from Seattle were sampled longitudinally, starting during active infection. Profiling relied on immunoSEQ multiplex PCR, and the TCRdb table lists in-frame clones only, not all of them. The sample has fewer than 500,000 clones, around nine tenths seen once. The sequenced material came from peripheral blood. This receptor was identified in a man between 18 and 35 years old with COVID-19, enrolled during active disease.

In DNA form, the CDR3 reads TGTGCCAGTAGTATAGTGGGCAGCTACGAGCAGTACTTC. It translates to CASSIVGSYEQYF. V is TRBV19 and J is TRBJ2-7; D not resolved. The CDR3 has 13 amino acids. V was clipped by 1 base and J by 3 bases, with 7 bases between them. Germline loops: CDR1 LNHDA, CDR2 SQIVND (reference sequence).